These 11 T cell receptor beta chains came from one sample sequenced in a study of PD-1 blockade in mismatch repair-deficient tumors. The table came from immunoSEQ multiplex PCR; TCRdb's copy has only in-frame clones and leaves some out. The table lists approximately 110,000 clones, around three quarters of them singletons. The specimen comprised peripheral blood, sampled 60 weeks after starting pembrolizumab. Receptors originate from an adult with mismatch repair-deficient cancer.

The genes are TRBV10-3 and TRBJ1-2, with TRBD1 matching over 7 bases. CDR3 size: 14 residues. J was trimmed by 2 bases and V by 7 bases; bases with no gene match: 7. Germline assignment: CDR1 ENHRY and CDR2 SYGVKD. The CDR3 loop is CAIMQGGKNYGYTF. The CDR3 DNA reads TGTGCCATCATGCAGGGGGGAAAGAACTATGGCTACACCTTC.

The chain recombines TRBV25-1 with TRBJ2-1, with a possible D match to TRBD2 (6 bases). The CDR3 has 17 amino acids. The V end was cut by 4 bases, the J end by 2 bases, with 18 bases between. The germline CDR1 and CDR2 sequences are MGHDK and SYGVNS. This CDR3 reads CASSGALGERAYNEQFF. CDR3 nucleotide sequence: TGTGCCAGCAGTGGGGCCTTAGGGGAGCGGGCCTACAATGAGCAGTTCTTC.

J is TRBJ2-4 and V is TRBV11-3; D uncertain. This CDR3 has 15 amino acids. Germline V gene sequence: CDR1 SGHNT, CDR2 YENEEA. Trimming shortened V by 0 bases and J by 0 bases, and 6 bases separated the two germline ends. CDR3 nucleotide sequence: TGTGCCAGCAGCTTAGAGGCAATAGCCAAAAACATTCAGTACTTC. Residues: CASSLEAIAKNIQYF.

The chain links TRBV9 to TRBJ2-5, with D tentatively TRBD2 (6 bases). Trimming stripped 0 bases from V and 3 bases from J, with 9 bases between. The CDR3 extends over 14 amino acids. The germline CDR1 and CDR2 sequences are SGDLS and YYNGEE. The CDR3 nucleotides read TGTGCCAGCAGCGTAGCCGGGAGTAAAGAGACCCAGTACTTC. This encodes CASSVAGSKETQYF. The entire variable domain, with the rest obtained from reference TRBV9 and TRBJ2-5, is as follows: DSGVTQTPKHLITATGQRVTLRCSPRSGDLSVYWYQQSLDQGLQFLIQYYNGEERAKGNILERFSAQQFPDLHSELNLSSLELGDSALYFCASSVAGSKETQYFGPGTRLLVL.

The CDR3 DNA sequence: TGTGCCAGCAGCCATAGGGACAGATCCTACGAGCAGTACTTC. This codes for CASSHRDRSYEQYF. V is TRBV7-9 and J is TRBJ2-7; TRBD1 agrees at 7 bases. After removal of 5 bases from V and 1 base from J, the junction contained 5 bases not matched to a gene. Germline V gives CDR1 SEHNR, CDR2 FQNEAQ (reference sequence). This CDR3 is 14 amino acids long.

The CDR3 DNA is TGTGCCAGCAGTGAATTCCGGACAGCTCCATACAATGAGCAGTTCTTC. It codes for CASSEFRTAPYNEQFF. The chain combines TRBV6-1 with TRBJ2-1; D possibly corresponds to TRBD1 (6 bases). The germline V gene has CDR1 MNHNS and CDR2 SASEGT. The CDR3 has 16 residues. Trimming cost V 2 bases and J 4 bases, with 15 bases left between them.

The chain recombines TRBV27 with TRBJ2-7; 11 nucleotides match TRBD1. Germline V CDR1 and CDR2: MNHEY, SMNVEV (reference sequence). The V gene end was trimmed by 5 bases and the J gene end by 3 bases; junction bases not matched to a gene: 3. CDR3 length: 14 residues. DNA of the CDR3: TGTGCCAGCAGTCGGGGGACAGGGGGCTACGAGCAGTACTTC. It codes for CASSRGTGGYEQYF.

The chain couples TRBV27 to TRBJ1-1, with a tentative D call TRBD1 (6 bases). The CDR3 runs 19 residues. Germline V gene sequence: CDR1 MNHEY, CDR2 SMNVEV (reference sequence). V lost 5 bases and J lost 3, with 28 bases in between. CDR3 DNA: TGTGCCAGCAGTCCTAGACTCCGGGGGCTTTTACTCGGGGACACTGAAGCTTTCTTT. Its protein product is CASSPRLRGLLLGDTEAFF.

The chain recombines TRBV6-5 with TRBJ1-2; unclear D gene. Germline loops: CDR1 MNHEY, CDR2 SVGAGI. V was pared by 0 bases and J by 13 bases, with 15 bases between. The CDR3 length is 13 residues. CDR3 sequence (DNA): TGTGCCAGCAGTTACTCCGCAACCTTGGGCAGCACCTTC. As protein: CASSYSATLGSTF.

V and J are TRBV4-1 and TRBJ2-5, with TRBD2 identical over 12 bases. The germline CDR1 and CDR2 sequences are MGHRA and YSYEKL. Trimming at V came to 6 bases and at J to 5 bases, leaving 10 bases not matched to a gene. This CDR3 region has 16 residues. In DNA form, the CDR3 reads TGCGCCAGCAGGTCCGGGACTAGCGGGTCGTGGGAGACCCAGTACTTC. This translates into CASRSGTSGSWETQYF.

The chain has TRBV11-2 and TRBJ2-6, with TRBD2 identical over 13 bases. Germline CDR1 SGHAT, CDR2 FQNNGV. V was clipped by 5 bases and J by 3 bases; unmatched bases: 7. The CDR3 runs 18 residues. This chain's CDR3 is CASSRRTSGRFGANVLTF. The CDR3 DNA follows: TGTGCCAGCAGCCGACGGACTAGCGGGAGATTTGGGGCCAACGTCCTGACTTTC.